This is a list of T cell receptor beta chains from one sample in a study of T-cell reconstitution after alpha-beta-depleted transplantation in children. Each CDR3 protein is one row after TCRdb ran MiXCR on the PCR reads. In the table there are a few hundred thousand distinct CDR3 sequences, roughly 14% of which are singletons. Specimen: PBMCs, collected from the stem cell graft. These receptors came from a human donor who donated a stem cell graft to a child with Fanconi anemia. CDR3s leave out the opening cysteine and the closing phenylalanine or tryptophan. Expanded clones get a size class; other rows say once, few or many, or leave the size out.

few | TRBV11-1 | ASSLAIEWNTEAF
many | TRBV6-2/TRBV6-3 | ASSYSVYEQY
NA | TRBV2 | ASSRDGSRGNTDTQY
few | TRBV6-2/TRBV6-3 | ASSFERLQPQH
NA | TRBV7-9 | ASSLAGQPNTGELF
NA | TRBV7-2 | ASSLGPGGETQY
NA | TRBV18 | ASSPTPLLALNTEAF
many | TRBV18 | ASSPPAQGTTGELF
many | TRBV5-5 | ASSLGLAGHTDTQY
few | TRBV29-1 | SVLLDYGYT
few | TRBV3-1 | ASSQDEGAVYNEQF